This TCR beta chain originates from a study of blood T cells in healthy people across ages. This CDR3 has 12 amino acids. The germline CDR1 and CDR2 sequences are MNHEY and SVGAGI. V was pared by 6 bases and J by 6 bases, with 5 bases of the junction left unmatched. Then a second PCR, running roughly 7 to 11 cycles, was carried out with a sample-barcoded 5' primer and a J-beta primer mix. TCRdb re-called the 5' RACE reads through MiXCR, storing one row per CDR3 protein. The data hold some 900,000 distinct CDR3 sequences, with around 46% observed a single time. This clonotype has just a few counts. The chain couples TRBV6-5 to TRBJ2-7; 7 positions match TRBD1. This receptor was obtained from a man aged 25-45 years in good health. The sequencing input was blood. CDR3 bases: TGTGCCAGCAGGTACAGGGGTGGCGAGCAGTACTTC. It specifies CASRYRGGEQYF.